The 21 T cell receptor beta chains given below trace back to one sample, sequenced in a study of blood T cell repertoires in COVID-19. Method: immunoSEQ multiplex PCR; TCRdb's copy keeps in-frame clones and lacks some. The sample carries 150,000 to 200,000 clones, roughly 84% recorded once. The specimen sequenced was peripheral blood. These receptors all come from a woman aged 60-75 years with acute or convalescent COVID-19.

CDR3 amino acids: CASSPTGLSYEQYF. In DNA, the CDR3 is TGTGCCAGCAGTCCAACAGGGCTTTCCTACGAGCAGTACTTC. This chain links TRBV27 with TRBJ2-7; weak D call: TRBD1 (6 bases). The germline gives CDR1 MNHEY, CDR2 SMNVEV (reference sequence). The CDR3 has 14 residues. V lost 5 bases and J lost 1, with 12 bases in between.

The genes are TRBV5-4 and TRBJ1-2; D remains ambiguous. The germline gives CDR1 SGHNT, CDR2 YYREEE (reference sequence). This CDR3 contains 15 residues. V was pared by 0 bases and J by 0 bases, with 9 bases between. CDR3 residues: CASSLEVGANYGYTF. CDR3 nucleotides: TGTGCCAGCAGCTTGGAAGTGGGAGCTAACTATGGCTACACCTTC.

The gene calls are TRBV4-3 and TRBJ2-5; no clear D gene. CDR1 is LGHNA, CDR2 YSLEER, per germline. The CDR3 length is 15 residues. V shed 4 bases and J shed 2 bases, with 14 bases lying between them. The CDR3 DNA follows: TGCGCCAGCAGCCCGAGTGCGGCACAACAAGAGACCCAGTACTTC. Protein: CASSPSAAQQETQYF.

This clone was picked up one time. This rearrangement joins TRBV7-9 to TRBJ2-7; 10 nucleotides line up with TRBD2. V shed 5 bases and J 7 bases; nucleotides not matched to a gene: 8. Looked up from germline, CDR1 is SEHNR and CDR2 is FQNEAQ (reference sequence). CDR3 length equals 14 residues. CDR3 residues: CASSQTGLASEQYF. CDR3 nucleotides: TGTGCCAGCAGCCAGACGGGACTAGCGTCGGAGCAGTACTTC.

The CDR3 region has the DNA TGTGCCAGCAGTACCCCGGGGGGGAGTGAAAAACTGTTTTTT. This codes for CASSTPGGSEKLFF. The rearrangement joins TRBV28 to TRBJ1-4; the D gene is possibly TRBD1 (5 bases). V was pared by 5 bases and J by 7 bases, with 14 bases between. The CDR3 loop spans 14 amino acids. The germline V gene encodes CDR1 MDHEN and CDR2 SYDVKM.

This sequence joins TRBV19 and TRBJ1-2, with a tentative D call TRBD1 (6 bases). CDR3 size: 14 residues. Germline loops: CDR1 LNHDA, CDR2 SQIVND (reference sequence). Trimming removed 9 bases at V and 8 bases at J, with 22 bases between. This chain's CDR3 is CASAPGAGVKGYTF. For the CDR3, the DNA is TGTGCCAGCGCACCTGGGGCAGGGGTAAAGGGCTACACCTTC.

J is TRBJ1-1 and V is TRBV12-3 or TRBV12-4; D is undetermined. Deletions cut 0 bases from V and 2 bases from J, with 4 bases between. The CDR3 is made up of 13 amino acids. CDR3 loop: CASSLAGNTEAFF. The DNA for the CDR3 is TGTGCCAGCAGTTTAGCCGGTAACACTGAAGCTTTCTTT.

The V gene is TRBV5-5, the J gene TRBJ1-2, with a possible D match to TRBD1 (5 bases). Deletions cut 0 bases from V and 0 bases from J, with 12 bases between. Germline CDR1 reads SGHKS; CDR2 reads YYEKEE (reference sequence). The CDR3 consists of 16 residues. This CDR3 reads CASSLEWGSTNYGYTF. CDR3 DNA: TGTGCCAGCAGCTTGGAGTGGGGCAGCACTAACTATGGCTACACCTTC.

V usage is TRBV9 and J usage is TRBJ2-3; tentatively, D is TRBD2 (5 bases). The CDR3 runs 15 residues. Trimming removed 4 bases from V and 3 bases from J, with 15 bases in between. In germline, CDR1 is SGDLS, CDR2 YYNGEE. CDR3 region: CASSPRGGSTDTQYF. The CDR3 region has the DNA TGTGCCAGCAGCCCCCGTGGAGGTTCGACAGATACGCAGTATTTT.

The chain combines TRBV19 with TRBJ2-7; TRBD2 is a possible D gene (7 bases). The CDR3 totals 17 residues. V lost 2 bases, J lost 3 bases, and 20 bases lay in between. From germline, CDR1 is LNHDA and CDR2 SQIVND (reference sequence). The CDR3 spells CASSISLTAGAIYEQYF. The DNA for the CDR3 is TGTGCCAGTAGTATAAGCCTAACTGCGGGGGCCATCTACGAGCAGTACTTC.

This clone has just one count. The chain links TRBV15 to TRBJ1-1, with D tentatively TRBD1 (6 bases). CDR3 length: 16 amino acids. Germline loops: CDR1 LNHNV, CDR2 YYDKDF (reference sequence). Trimming removed 0 bases at V and 4 bases at J, with 15 bases between. The CDR3 sequence: CATSRELLGAGTEAFF. The DNA for the CDR3 is TGTGCCACCAGCAGAGAGTTGTTGGGGGCGGGCACTGAAGCTTTCTTT.

The chain joins TRBV24-1 to TRBJ2-3, with 8 bases aligning to TRBD2. CDR1 KGHDR and CDR2 SFDVKD come from the germline V gene. The V gene end was trimmed by 5 bases and the J gene end by 4 bases; junction bases not matched to a gene: 10. The CDR3 covers 16 residues. In nucleotides, the CDR3 is TGTGCCACCAGTGCCCTCGCGGGGGGCGGGGCAGATACGCAGTATTTT. This sequence encodes CATSALAGGGADTQYF.

This clone was counted only a few times. The genes are TRBV6-1 and TRBJ1-2, with D possibly being TRBD1 (5 bases). V lost 2 bases and J 4 bases, leaving 11 bases between the germline ends. Germline V gives CDR1 MNHNS, CDR2 SASEGT. The CDR3 spans 14 residues. The CDR3 reads CASSENRQGYGYTF. The CDR3 DNA follows: TGTGCCAGCAGTGAAAACCGGCAGGGCTATGGCTACACCTTC.

About this clone itself: An end of the junction does not agree with germline; a read error may underlie this. The genes are TRBV11-3 and TRBJ2-3; a possible D gene is TRBD2 (5 bases). Germline CDR1 reads SGHNT; CDR2 reads YENEEA. The CDR3 covers 13 residues. As DNA, the CDR3 is TGTGCCAGCAGCCTAGAGGAGGCTGATACGCAGTATTTT. This translates into CASSLEEADTQYF.

This chain joins TRBV28 and TRBJ2-7; TRBD2 agrees at 7 bases. The germline gives CDR1 MDHEN, CDR2 SYDVKM. The CDR3 is made up of 15 amino acids. Germline trimming cut 4 bases from V and 3 bases from J; bases unmatched to any gene: 9. CDR3 protein: CASSSSAGVFYEQYF. CDR3 nucleotide sequence: TGTGCCAGCAGTTCCTCGGCGGGGGTTTTCTACGAGCAGTACTTC.

V gene TRBV19 combines with J gene TRBJ2-3, with TRBD2 identical over 11 bases. There are 16 residues in the CDR3. The junction had 10 bases not matched to a gene; V was cut back by 6 bases and J by 5 bases. CDR1 and CDR2 (germline): LNHDA, SQIVND (reference sequence). The CDR3 sequence: CASRPLAGALRDTQYF. The DNA for the CDR3 is TGTGCCAGTAGGCCACTAGCGGGGGCTCTTCGAGATACGCAGTATTTT.

The J gene is TRBJ2-7, the V gene TRBV7-2, with 7 positions matching TRBD1. Germline-derived CDR1 and CDR2 are SGHTA and FQGNSA. This CDR3 contains 14 residues. V gave up 4 bases and J gave up 3 bases; unmatched junction bases: 6. CDR3 protein: CASSSRQGFYEQYF. The CDR3, as DNA: TGTGCCAGCAGCTCCCGACAGGGATTCTACGAGCAGTACTTC.

This rearrangement joins TRBV7-2 to TRBJ2-3; the match to TRBD1 covers 12 bases. Germline assignment: CDR1 SGHTA and CDR2 FQGNSA. Trimming cost V 7 bases and J 0 bases; bases outside gene matches: 8. The CDR3 consists of 17 residues. Written as DNA, the CDR3 is TGTGCCAGCACCCCGGGACAGGGGGCGCGAAGCACAGATACGCAGTATTTT. It specifies CASTPGQGARSTDTQYF.

The chain couples TRBV7-9 to TRBJ2-7; weak D call: TRBD2 (7 bases). V was shortened by 1 base and J by 2 bases, with 24 bases between the two germline ends. Germline CDR1 SEHNR, CDR2 FQNEAQ (reference sequence). This CDR3 contains 19 residues. In DNA, the CDR3 is TGTGCCAGCAGCTTAGTTTTAGCGGTGAATCGCGGGGGCCCCTACGAGCAGTACTTC. Protein sequence: CASSLVLAVNRGGPYEQYF. Together with reference TRBV7-9 and TRBJ2-7, the CDR3 gives the full variable domain: DTGVSQNPRHKITKRGQNVTFRCDPISEHNRLYWYRQTLGQGPEFLTYFQNEAQLEKSRLLSDRFSAERPKGSFSTLEIQRTEQGDSAMYLCASSLVLAVNRGGPYEQYFGPGTRLTVT.

This chain connects TRBV12-3 or TRBV12-4 to TRBJ2-7; D gene uncertain. V shed 2 bases and J shed 6 bases, with 11 bases lying between them. This CDR3 comprises 13 residues. The CDR3 DNA reads TGTGCCAGCAGTTTAAAACTACTTACCGAGCAGTACTTC. This gives the protein CASSLKLLTEQYF.

The chain has TRBV2 and TRBJ2-5; TRBD2 is a possible D gene (6 bases). Germline-derived CDR1 and CDR2 are SNHLY and FYNNEI. The length of the CDR3 is 16 residues. V was shortened by 6 bases and J by 5 bases, with 22 bases between the two germline ends. The chain's CDR3 is CASRDFWGESQETQYF. The DNA of the CDR3 is TGTGCCAGCAGGGACTTTTGGGGGGAGAGTCAGGAGACCCAGTACTTC.